The present T cell receptor beta chain was sequenced within a study of blood T cell repertoires in COVID-19. Study in general: Italy, Spain and the United States were the sources of the convalescent and acute COVID-19 samples. T cells, B-cell-depleted T cells, or PBMCs supplied cDNA or gDNA.

From germline, CDR1 is PRHDT and CDR2 FYEKMQ (reference sequence). V lost 6 bases to trimming and J lost 3 bases; unmatched junction nucleotides: 6. CDR3 size: 14 residues. The authors' processing: The authors estimated nucleated cell counts from reference gene primer amplification. Assay: immunoSEQ multiplex PCR; the TCRdb copy retains only in-frame clones and omits some. V and J calls and clone size come straight from that table; D and trimming were deduced from the DNA. Here the sample spans about 240,000 clones, roughly 80% being singletons. Specimen: peripheral blood. The J gene is TRBJ2-7, the V gene TRBV13, with 9 bases that match TRBD1. The TCR comes from a woman aged 55-69 years with active or convalescent COVID-19. CDR3 coding DNA: TGTGCCAGCAGTTCCGGGACAGGGTTCTACGAGCAGTACTTC. As protein: CASSSGTGFYEQYF.